This is a list of T cell receptor beta chains from one sample in a study of long-term antiretroviral therapy in people with HIV. Clones were sequenced by immunoSEQ multiplex PCR, and TCRdb holds only the in-frame ones, with some missing. The table includes under 50,000 clones, 75% to 90% detected once. The material sequenced was unsorted PBMCs, taken 3.1 years after starting antiretroviral therapy. These receptors were taken from a woman aged 45-65 years with HIV. Each CDR3 is given with its conserved first and last residue. The D gene is left open where the match is weak. Expanded clones get a size class; other rows say once, few or many, or leave the size out.

CDR3aa: CASGLPKGPDTQYF
CDR3nt: TGTGCTAGTGGTTTGCCGAAAGGGCCAGATACGCAGTATTTT
d_gene: -
v_gene: TRBV12-5
abundance: few
j_gene: TRBJ2-3

CDR3aa: CASSLEGGAHNEQFF
CDR3nt: TGCGCCAGCAGCTTGGAAGGGGGGGCCCACAATGAGCAGTTCTTC
d_gene: -
v_gene: TRBV5-1
abundance: -
j_gene: TRBJ2-1

CDR3aa: CAISEGRLPLHF
CDR3nt: TGTGCCATCAGTGAAGGCCGTCTACCCCTCCACTTT
d_gene: -
v_gene: TRBV10-3
abundance: -
j_gene: TRBJ1-6

CDR3aa: CASSLGDQPQHF
CDR3nt: TGTGCCAGCAGCTTAGGGGATCAGCCCCAGCATTTT
d_gene: -
v_gene: TRBV7-8
abundance: -
j_gene: TRBJ1-5

CDR3aa: CAWRSIWEAERGEKLFF
CDR3nt: TGTGCCTGGAGATCTATTTGGGAGGCAGAAAGAGGAGAAAAACTGTTTTTT
d_gene: -
v_gene: TRBV30
abundance: -
j_gene: TRBJ1-4

CDR3aa: CAWSVQGYEQYF
CDR3nt: TGTGCCTGGAGTGTACAGGGCTACGAGCAGTACTTC
d_gene: -
v_gene: TRBV30
abundance: -
j_gene: TRBJ2-7

CDR3aa: CAISGGNTIYF
CDR3nt: TGTGCCATCAGTGGTGGAAACACCATATATTTT
d_gene: -
v_gene: TRBV10-3
abundance: few
j_gene: TRBJ1-3

CDR3aa: CASRKGFGAFF
CDR3nt: TGTGCCAGCAGGAAAGGATTCGGAGCTTTCTTT
d_gene: -
v_gene: TRBV6-6
abundance: -
j_gene: TRBJ1-1

CDR3aa: CAWRGKTGTGYEKLFF
CDR3nt: TGTGCCTGGAGGGGGAAAACCGGGACAGGGTACGAAAAACTGTTTTTT
d_gene: TRBD1
v_gene: TRBV30
abundance: few
j_gene: TRBJ1-4

CDR3aa: CASSGTSGGASYEQYF
CDR3nt: TGTGCCAGCAGTGGGACTAGCGGGGGGGCCAGCTACGAGCAGTACTTC
d_gene: TRBD2
v_gene: TRBV28
abundance: -
j_gene: TRBJ2-7

CDR3aa: CASSLGGVSTDTQYF
CDR3nt: TGTGCCAGCAGCCTAGGTGGGGTTAGCACAGATACGCAGTATTTT
d_gene: -
v_gene: TRBV14
abundance: -
j_gene: TRBJ2-3

CDR3aa: CASSSRQSSYEQYF
CDR3nt: TGTGCCAGCAGCTCTCGACAGAGCTCCTACGAGCAGTACTTC
d_gene: -
v_gene: TRBV7-6
abundance: few
j_gene: TRBJ2-7

CDR3aa: CASSLEYGYEQYF
CDR3nt: TGCGCCAGCAGCTTGGAGTACGGCTACGAGCAGTACTTC
d_gene: -
v_gene: TRBV5-1
abundance: -
j_gene: TRBJ2-7

CDR3aa: CASRKGGNEKLFF
CDR3nt: TGTGCCAGCAGAAAGGGTGGGAATGAAAAACTGTTTTTT
d_gene: -
v_gene: TRBV27
abundance: -
j_gene: TRBJ1-4

CDR3aa: CASSQDWGNQPQHF
CDR3nt: TGCGCCAGCAGCCAAGATTGGGGGAATCAGCCCCAGCATTTT
d_gene: -
v_gene: TRBV4-1
abundance: -
j_gene: TRBJ1-5

CDR3aa: CASSSQSGELFF
CDR3nt: TGTGCCAGCAGCTCGCAGTCCGGGGAGCTGTTTTTT
d_gene: -
v_gene: TRBV7-6
abundance: -
j_gene: TRBJ2-2

CDR3aa: CASSRDRVYEQYF
CDR3nt: TGCGCCAGCAGCAGGGACAGGGTCTACGAGCAGTACTTC
d_gene: TRBD1
v_gene: TRBV5-1
abundance: -
j_gene: TRBJ2-7

CDR3aa: CSADRFETQYF
CDR3nt: TGCAGTGCGGACAGATTCGAGACCCAGTACTTC
d_gene: -
v_gene: TRBV20-1
abundance: -
j_gene: TRBJ2-5

CDR3aa: CASSFSGSEQYF
CDR3nt: TGTGCCAGCAGCTTTTCGGGTTCCGAGCAGTACTTC
d_gene: -
v_gene: TRBV11-2
abundance: -
j_gene: TRBJ2-7

CDR3aa: CASGAVRDRQYGYTF
CDR3nt: TGTGCCAGCGGCGCGGTGAGGGACAGACAGTATGGCTACACCTTC
d_gene: TRBD1
v_gene: TRBV7-8
abundance: -
j_gene: TRBJ1-2

CDR3aa: CASSVGGLGTDTQYF
CDR3nt: TGTGCCAGCAGTGTGGGCGGGTTGGGCACAGATACGCAGTATTTT
d_gene: -
v_gene: TRBV6-1
abundance: -
j_gene: TRBJ2-3

CDR3aa: CASSQVETGLYEQYF
CDR3nt: TGCGCCAGCAGCCAAGTTGAGACAGGGCTGTACGAGCAGTACTTC
d_gene: TRBD1
v_gene: TRBV4-1
abundance: -
j_gene: TRBJ2-7

CDR3aa: CASSQDGSVYGYTF
CDR3nt: TGTGCCAGCTCACAGGACGGATCCGTCTATGGCTACACCTTC
d_gene: -
v_gene: TRBV18
abundance: -
j_gene: TRBJ1-2

CDR3aa: CASSDLAAATNEKLFF
CDR3nt: TGTGCCAGCAGTGACTTGGCGGCGGCAACTAATGAAAAACTGTTTTTT
d_gene: -
v_gene: TRBV6-1
abundance: -
j_gene: TRBJ1-4

CDR3aa: CASSQTTNRDSTYEQYF
CDR3nt: TGCGCCAGCAGCCAAACCACAAACCGGGACAGCACCTACGAGCAGTACTTC
d_gene: TRBD1
v_gene: TRBV4-1
abundance: -
j_gene: TRBJ2-7

CDR3aa: CASSQGPGLAGWEQYF
CDR3nt: TGCGCCAGCAGCCAAGGCCCCGGACTAGCGGGGTGGGAGCAGTACTTC
d_gene: TRBD2
v_gene: TRBV4-1
abundance: -
j_gene: TRBJ2-7

CDR3aa: CASSLGQGTGELFF
CDR3nt: TGTGCCAGCAGCCTCGGACAGGGCACCGGGGAGCTGTTTTTT
d_gene: TRBD1
v_gene: TRBV6-8
abundance: -
j_gene: TRBJ2-2

CDR3aa: CASSLSSGGPYEQYF
CDR3nt: TGTGCCAGCAGCTTGTCAAGCGGGGGTCCCTACGAGCAGTACTTC
d_gene: TRBD2
v_gene: TRBV11-3
abundance: -
j_gene: TRBJ2-7

CDR3aa: CAWSEAGDTEAFF
CDR3nt: TGTGCCTGGAGTGAGGCAGGGGACACTGAAGCTTTCTTT
d_gene: -
v_gene: TRBV30
abundance: -
j_gene: TRBJ1-1

CDR3aa: CASSLEIAGGPYNEQFF
CDR3nt: TGCGCCAGCAGCCTTGAGATAGCGGGGGGGCCCTACAATGAGCAGTTCTTC
d_gene: TRBD2
v_gene: TRBV4-1
abundance: -
j_gene: TRBJ2-1